This T cell receptor beta chain was found in a study of beta chain features in type 1 diabetes. General study points: Type 1 diabetes patients had moderately but significantly shorter TCRB CDR3s in all four CD4+ subsets. More deletions and fewer insertions at VDJ junctions were found in patients with type 1 diabetes.

Germline V gives CDR1 SNHLY, CDR2 FYNNEI. The CDR3 spans 13 residues. Trimming cost V 10 bases and J 3 bases, with 15 bases left between them. A remark on this clone: Its specificity is unknown.

Every isolated RNA sample was fully reverse transcribed, so sequencing captured expressed TCRB transcripts. Method: immunoSEQ multiplex PCR; TCRdb's copy keeps in-frame clones and lacks some. The sample records 500,000 to 800,000 clones, around an eighth being singletons. This TCR derives from a young man with type 1 diabetes. The specimen sequenced was naive CD4+ T cells from blood. V usage is TRBV2 and J usage is TRBJ1-1; D unclear. This chain's CDR3 is CANRRTYDTEAFF. The CDR3 DNA reads TGTGCCAACCGCCGGACGTATGACACTGAAGCTTTCTTT.